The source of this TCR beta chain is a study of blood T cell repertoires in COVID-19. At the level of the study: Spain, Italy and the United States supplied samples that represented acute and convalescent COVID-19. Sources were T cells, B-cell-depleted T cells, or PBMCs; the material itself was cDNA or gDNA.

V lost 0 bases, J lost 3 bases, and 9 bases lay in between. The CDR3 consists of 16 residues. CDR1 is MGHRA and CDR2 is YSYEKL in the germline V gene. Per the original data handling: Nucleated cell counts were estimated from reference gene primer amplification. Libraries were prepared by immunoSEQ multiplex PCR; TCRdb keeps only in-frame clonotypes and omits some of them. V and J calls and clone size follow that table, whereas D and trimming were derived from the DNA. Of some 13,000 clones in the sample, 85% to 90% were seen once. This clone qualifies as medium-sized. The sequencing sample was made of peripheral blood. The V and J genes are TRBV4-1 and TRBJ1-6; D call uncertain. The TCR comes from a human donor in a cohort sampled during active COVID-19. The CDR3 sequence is CASSQDVAYYNSPLHF. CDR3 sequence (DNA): TGCGCCAGCAGCCAAGACGTGGCTTACTATAATTCACCCCTCCACTTT.